This TCR beta chain came from a study of blood T cell repertoires in COVID-19 (dated by TCRdb to the early 2020s). For the study in its entirety: The collaborator samples originated in the United States, Italy and Spain and spanned the acute and convalescent phases of COVID-19. Subjects who had been exposed to COVID-19, were actively infected with it, or had recovered from it provided the deeply sampled blood TCRbeta repertoires that made up the dataset. The prospective study material was composed of cDNA or gDNA derived from T cells, B-cell-depleted T cells, or PBMCs. Where available, HLA class I and class II types were obtained from metadata supplied by the sample provider rather than from assay-based typing. The sample metadata nearly always contained a de-identified subject ID, COVID-19 status, age in years and sex. A freely available public database, intended as a resource for researchers studying the immune response to SARS-CoV-2, is where the repertoires were released. Samples came from the ongoing ImmuneRACE study (first 160 participants) plus 1,254 subjects from 6 global collaborators.

TCRbeta CDR3 regions were amplified from genomic DNA using the immunoSEQ Assay, a bias-controlled multiplex PCR. On the study's bioinformatics: The number of nucleated cells in each sample was estimated from the amplification of reference gene primers within the assay. Sequence reads were collapsed and filtered to measure the absolute abundance of every unique TCRbeta CDR3 rearrangement. For each sample, productive Simpson clonality was calculated by taking the square root of Simpson's diversity index across productive rearrangements. In TCRdb, the immuneACCESS table is reduced to in-frame sequences with V and J assigned. These tables do not hold every clone; where another copy was compared, an unresolved V gene accounts for under half, and the others remain unexplained. V and J calls and clone size are as listed in that table; D and trimming were resolved from the DNA. Within this sample are 250,000 or so clones, with around 90% of them counted one time only. The ten largest make up roughly 0.92% of the sample.

A second Seattle source provided samples from volunteer blood donors who had recovered from COVID-19. The collaborating institutions used their own protocols to collect whole blood in K2EDTA tubes. For TCRbeta analysis, collaborators shipped samples as frozen whole blood, isolated PBMCs, or DNA extracted from either of those sample types. Broader findings and caveats from the paper: The amount of clinical and demographic metadata varied by source and participant and was provided uncurated.

Ends trimmed: V by 0 bases, J by 6 bases; bases unmatched to a gene: 7. From cysteine to phenylalanine, the CDR3 is 15 amino acids long. The read is trimmed to its CDR3 DNA, 45 bases read in frame from base 1. CDR1 SGHTA and CDR2 FQGTGA are derived from the germline V gene. About this clone itself: The target of this receptor is not known. Per-nucleotide qualities are absent, and no much larger clonotype sits a single base away.

The receptor was isolated from a woman in her thirties or forties who had recovered from COVID-19. The rearrangement combines TRBV7-3 with TRBJ2-5; 7 middle bases align to TRBD1. Sequencing used peripheral blood. The nucleotide sequence is given as TGTGCCAGCAGCTTAACAGGGGGCCTCGTGAAGACCCAGTACTTC. Translated, this is CASSLTGGLVKTQYF.